This T cell receptor beta chain stems from a study of Graves' ophthalmopathy and Graves' hyperthyroidism. Concerning this clonotype itself: A much larger clone is a single base away; this may be a read error.

The germline gives CDR1 SGHRS, CDR2 YFSETQ. V was pared by 4 bases and J by 2 bases, with 8 bases of the junction left unmatched. The CDR3 totals 15 residues. Only newly diagnosed hyperthyroidism patients aged 18 to 65, with under 2 months' duration, were enrolled. RNA served as the template for amplifying TCR beta CDR3 regions. First-round RT-PCR employed HTBI primers, with a second-round multiplex PCR after it. Using its own MiXCR run on the multiplex PCR reads, TCRdb lists one record per CDR3 protein. The table includes 580,000 or so distinct CDR3 sequences, approximately 37% detected once. This chain links TRBV5-1 with TRBJ2-7, with TRBD2 matching over 8 bases. This TCR was sampled from an adult man with Graves' hyperthyroidism. Specimen: peripheral blood or thyroid tissue (not recorded which). CDR3 protein: CASSKLAGTAYEQYF. CDR3 nucleotides: TGCGCCAGCAGCAAATTAGCGGGAACAGCCTACGAGCAGTACTTC.